The 3 T cell receptor beta chains presented below share a single source sample, sequenced in a study of vaccination and CD4 T cells after COVID-19. The Oncomine TCR Beta short-read assay was applied to DNA of cultured CD4+ T cells. One entry per CDR3 protein, called by TCRdb with MiXCR from the PCR reads. The sample includes fewer than 13,000 distinct CDR3 sequences, 22% of them seen just once. Described treatment: approximately 9-day PBMC culture with coronavirus spike peptide pools or control peptides (ViraFEST assay). For these receptors, no antigen is known. The sample was CD4+ T cells from blood, cultured in vitro, taken after SARS-CoV-2 vaccination. Receptors originate from a human donor who had recovered from COVID-19.

The chain recombines TRBV18 with TRBJ2-1, with D unresolved. The V and J ends lost 3 bases and 6 bases respectively, with 6 bases between them. The V gene's germline CDR1 is KGHSH and CDR2 LQKENI. This CDR3 contains 12 residues. The CDR3, as DNA: TGTGCCAGCTCACCTAGGCTCAATGAGCAGTTCTTC. Translating it yields CASSPRLNEQFF.

This chain connects TRBV30 to TRBJ1-6; D remains unclear. CDR1 GTSNPN and CDR2 SVGIG come from the germline V gene (reference sequence). V lost 5 bases to trimming and J lost 6 bases, with 17 bases between them. There are 15 residues in the CDR3. The CDR3 DNA sequence: TGTGCCTGGTTCCCCCGGGGTAGAGTTAATTCACCCCTCCACTTT. This translates into CAWFPRGRVNSPLHF.

CDR3 loop: CSAGTSTDTQYF. CDR3 coding DNA: TGCAGTGCAGGGACTAGCACAGATACGCAGTATTTT. The rearrangement links TRBV29-1 to TRBJ2-3, with D maybe TRBD2 (6 bases). Germline lookup yields CDR1 SQVTM and CDR2 ANQGSEA. The CDR3 length is 12 residues.